The rows below give T cell receptor beta chains drawn from one sample of a study of T cell repertoires in cytomegalovirus infection. TCRdb fed the reads into MiXCR, producing one record per CDR3 protein. The data contain about half a million distinct CDR3 sequences, under 45% of them singletons. Antigens of these TCRs are unknown. The sequences come from cultured PBMCs, collected from culture after CMV antigen stimulation. The receptors were gathered from a human donor in good health (CMV status not recorded). Some clones in this sample may be carry-over from other donors' samples. Both conserved end residues are part of each CDR3. A D gene is named only where the DNA matches it firmly. Rows give clone size only sometimes, using once, few, many, or a class for an expanded clone.

j_call clone_size v_call d_call cdr3_aa cdr3_nt
TRBJ2-2 - TRBV4-3 - CASSQDLGGSNTGELFF TGCGCCAGCAGCCAAGACCTTGGGGGATCGAACACCGGGGAGCTGTTTTTT
TRBJ2-6 - TRBV4-3 - CASSQDGGAGANVLTF TGCGCCAGCAGCCAAGATGGGGGAGCTGGGGCCAACGTCCTGACTTTC
TRBJ2-2 - TRBV7-6 - CANLIRSGELFF TGTGCCAACCTGATAAGGTCCGGGGAGCTGTTTTTT
TRBJ2-4 - TRBV12-3/TRBV12-4 TRBD1 CASSLFFQIRRDSSNIQYF TGTGCCAGCAGTTTATTTTTCCAAATCCGCCGGGACAGTTCGAACATTCAGTACTTC
TRBJ2-1 - TRBV7-6 - CASSLDLVRSDEQFF TGTGCCAGCAGCCTGGATCTAGTAAGAAGCGATGAGCAGTTCTTC
TRBJ2-3 - TRBV10-2 TRBD2 CASRPRGLAGTDTQYF TGCGCCAGCAGGCCTAGGGGACTAGCGGGCACAGATACGCAGTATTTT
TRBJ2-7 - TRBV28 - CAAFRSGSYEQYF TGTGCCGCCTTTCGGTCGGGATCCTACGAGCAGTACTTC
TRBJ2-2 - TRBV28 - CASSHQQPDTGELFF TGTGCCAGCAGCCACCAACAACCAGACACCGGGGAGCTGTTTTTT
TRBJ2-4 - TRBV7-2 - CASSPISGGGGAKNIQYF TGTGCCAGCAGCCCCATCTCTGGGGGGGGCGGGGCCAAAAACATTCAGTACTTC
TRBJ1-5 - TRBV12-3/TRBV12-4 - CASRGYDQPQHF TGTGCCAGCAGAGGTTATGATCAGCCCCAGCATTTT
TRBJ2-7 few TRBV7-6 - CASSLAYGQSYEQYF TGTGCCAGCAGCTTAGCATATGGACAGTCCTACGAGCAGTACTTC
TRBJ2-2 - TRBV7-6 TRBD1 CASSLIRAGGRANTGELFF TGTGCCAGCAGCTTAATTAGGGCAGGGGGACGAGCGAACACCGGGGAGCTGTTTTTT
TRBJ2-5 - TRBV10-3 TRBD1 CATEGQGTETQYF TGTGCCACGGAAGGACAGGGGACGGAGACCCAGTACTTC
TRBJ1-6 - TRBV5-1 TRBD1 CASKTGTGGLPLHF TGCGCCAGCAAAACCGGGACAGGGGGTTTACCCCTCCACTTT
TRBJ2-2 - TRBV12-3/TRBV12-4 - CASSKSIVGYGELFF TGTGCCAGCAGCAAGTCCATTGTAGGGTACGGGGAGCTGTTTTTT
TRBJ2-7 few TRBV4-2 - CASRLTGQGGGPSEQYF TGTGCCAGCAGACTAACAGGCCAGGGGGGGGGCCCCAGCGAGCAGTACTTC
TRBJ2-4 few TRBV7-2 - CASSLGSLAKNIQYF TGTGCCAGCAGCTTAGGTAGTCTGGCCAAAAACATTCAGTACTTC
TRBJ1-5 few TRBV6-1 - CASTTYGLSNQPQHF TGTGCCAGCACCACGTACGGCCTTAGCAATCAGCCCCAGCATTTT